This entry lists 24 T cell receptor beta chains sequenced from one sample in a study of cytomegalovirus exposure and HLA in healthy donors. The PCR made use of 60 Vbeta and 13 Jbeta primers. Data came from immunoSEQ multiplex PCR; TCRdb stores just in-frame clones and leaves some out. The sample shows 63,000 or so clones, about four fifths of them seen only once. The specimen was PBMCs. These receptors all come from a young woman in good health and CMV-seronegative.

This rearrangement joins TRBV6-5 to TRBJ2-2; D uncertain. Germline V gene lookup returns CDR1 MNHEY and CDR2 SVGAGI. The length of the CDR3 is 14 residues. The ends were cut back, 0 bases at V and 6 bases at J, with 8 bases in the middle. CDR3 protein: CASSYSSWSGELFF. The CDR3 nucleotides read TGTGCCAGCAGTTACTCGAGCTGGTCCGGGGAGCTGTTTTTT.

V is TRBV10-1 and J is TRBJ2-3, with D unclear. Deletions cut 0 bases from V and 0 bases from J, with 10 bases between. Looked up from germline, CDR1 is WNHNN and CDR2 is SYGVQD (reference sequence). The CDR3 runs 16 residues. The CDR3 spells CASSESTFTSTDTQYF. CDR3 sequence (DNA): TGCGCCAGCAGTGAGTCGACTTTTACTAGCACAGATACGCAGTATTTT.

The chain links TRBV5-6 to TRBJ2-7; D possibly corresponds to TRBD1 (5 bases). Germline V lookup: CDR1 SGHDT, CDR2 YYEEEE. This CDR3 spans 14 amino acids. V gave up 0 bases and J gave up 0 bases, with 7 bases separating them. In DNA, the CDR3 is TGTGCCAGCAGCTTGGCCAGGGTCTCCTACGAGCAGTACTTC. Its protein product is CASSLARVSYEQYF.

The CDR3 nucleotides read TGTGCCAGCACCGGACAGGCGGGCACAGATACGCAGTATTTT. It codes for CASTGQAGTDTQYF. The chain employs TRBV2 and TRBJ2-3; TRBD1 matches at 7 bases. Germline V gene sequence: CDR1 SNHLY, CDR2 FYNNEI. CDR3 length: 14 residues. After removal of 7 bases from V and 1 base from J, the junction contained 5 bases not matched to a gene.

The chain links TRBV29-1 to TRBJ2-7; 9 nucleotides align to TRBD1. The CDR3 covers 13 residues. Trimming took 3 bases from V and 4 from J; bases not matched to a gene: 4. Germline V gives CDR1 SQVTM, CDR2 ANQGSEA. As DNA, the CDR3 is TGCAGCGTTGAGGGACAGGGTGGGTACGAGCAGTACTTC. This encodes CSVEGQGGYEQYF.

This chain links TRBV6-5 with TRBJ1-3; D remains ambiguous. Germline CDR1 and CDR2: MNHEY and SVGAGI. The CDR3 length is 15 residues. Between the trimmed V and J ends, which lost 6 bases and 3 bases, there was a span of 15 bases. The CDR3 protein is CASRYASSHGNTIYF. For the CDR3, the DNA is TGTGCCAGCAGATACGCGTCCTCCCATGGAAACACCATATATTTT.

The chain couples TRBV9 to TRBJ2-1; no firm D call. The germline V gene has CDR1 SGDLS and CDR2 YYNGEE. The CDR3 totals 15 residues. The V end lost 0 bases, the J end lost 2 bases, and 9 bases lay between the germline ends. The CDR3 here is CASSVVIAPYNEQFF. For the CDR3, the DNA is TGTGCCAGCAGCGTAGTCATAGCCCCCTACAATGAGCAGTTCTTC.

The chain recombines TRBV7-9 with TRBJ1-1; D unclear. Germline V CDR1 and CDR2: SEHNR, FQNEAQ (reference sequence). V was cut by 2 bases and J by 0 bases, with 10 bases left in between. There are 15 residues in the CDR3. The CDR3, as DNA: TGTGCCAGCAGCTTAAGCAGCGAAATGAACACTGAAGCTTTCTTT. Its translation: CASSLSSEMNTEAFF.

The V call is TRBV4-1, the J call TRBJ2-7; D unresolved. Trimming removed 0 bases from V and 0 bases from J, with 9 bases in between. This CDR3 is 15 amino acids long. Germline loops: CDR1 MGHRA, CDR2 YSYEKL. CDR3 in amino acids: CASSQDFISSYEQYF. CDR3 coding DNA: TGCGCCAGCAGCCAAGATTTCATTAGCTCCTACGAGCAGTACTTC.

This clone has only one observation. This chain uses TRBV29-1 with TRBJ2-3; possibly TRBD2 for D (5 bases). The CDR3 has 15 residues. Germline CDR1 SQVTM, CDR2 ANQGSEA. V lost 4 bases, J lost 2 bases, and 16 bases lay in between. The CDR3 reads CSVGSGRANTDTQYF. The CDR3 DNA reads as TGCAGCGTTGGAAGCGGAAGAGCTAACACAGATACGCAGTATTTT.

The V and J genes are TRBV28 and TRBJ1-1; 10 bases map to TRBD1. V lost 5 bases and J lost 1; bases outside the gene matches: 4. CDR1 MDHEN and CDR2 SYDVKM come from the germline V gene. The CDR3 runs 15 residues. CDR3 in amino acids: CASSGRDRGNTEAFF. The CDR3, as DNA: TGTGCCAGCAGTGGGAGGGACAGGGGGAACACTGAAGCTTTCTTT.

V gene TRBV7-8 combines with J gene TRBJ1-5, with a tentative D call TRBD1 (5 bases). CDR3 length: 13 amino acids. V lost 11 bases, J lost 0 bases, and 11 bases lay in between. Per germline, CDR1 SGHVS and CDR2 FQNEAQ. CDR3 amino acids: CAASRDSNQPQHF. Written as DNA, the CDR3 is TGTGCCGCATCCAGGGATAGCAATCAGCCCCAGCATTTT.

The rearrangement uses TRBV7-2 and TRBJ2-3; TRBD2 is a possible D gene (6 bases). This CDR3 has 18 residues. Germline lookup yields CDR1 SGHTA and CDR2 FQGNSA. Trimming cost V 2 bases and J 0 bases, with 18 bases left between them. The CDR3 DNA sequence: TGTGCCAGCAGCTTAACCCATCGAAGCGGGCGAAGCACAGATACGCAGTATTTT. Protein product: CASSLTHRSGRSTDTQYF.

This rearrangement joins TRBV7-9 to TRBJ2-1; maybe TRBD2 (5 bases). CDR1 and CDR2 from the germline V gene are SEHNR and FQNEAQ (reference sequence). There are 15 residues in the CDR3. V was shortened by 7 bases and J by 2 bases, with 15 bases between the two germline ends. In DNA form, the CDR3 reads TGTGCCAGCACCCCGGACTCCTCGGCCTACAATGAGCAGTTCTTC. It specifies CASTPDSSAYNEQFF. Based on the CDR3 plus reference TRBV7-9 and TRBJ2-1, the full variable domain is DTGVSQNPRHKITKRGQNVTFRCDPISEHNRLYWYRQTLGQGPEFLTYFQNEAQLEKSRLLSDRFSAERPKGSFSTLEIQRTEQGDSAMYLCASTPDSSAYNEQFFGPGTRLTVL.

This clone was recorded a few times. The chain employs TRBV2 and TRBJ1-5, with a tentative D call TRBD1 (5 bases). V was clipped by 7 bases and J by 7 bases, with 20 bases between them. Germline lookup yields CDR1 SNHLY and CDR2 FYNNEI. The CDR3 spans 15 residues. The DNA of the CDR3 is TGTGCCAGCACGATTCAGGGTGGAGTGGGCCAGCCCCAGCATTTT. Its protein product is CASTIQGGVGQPQHF.

The genes are TRBV30 and TRBJ1-1; the D gene is possibly TRBD1 (5 bases). With 2 bases removed from V and 8 bases from J, the gap between germline ends came to 18 bases. The CDR3 is 14 residues long. The V gene's germline CDR1 is GTSNPN and CDR2 SVGIG (reference sequence). CDR3 residues: CAWSYSQGLLEAFF. As DNA, the CDR3 is TGTGCCTGGAGTTATTCCCAGGGCCTTCTCGAAGCTTTCTTT.

V usage is TRBV9 and J usage is TRBJ2-3; 8 bases line up with TRBD1. The CDR3 covers 15 residues. The V segment lost 2 bases and the J segment 6 bases; nucleotides outside the gene matches: 8. Germline V gene sequence: CDR1 SGDLS, CDR2 YYNGEE. This chain's CDR3 is CASSVTQGAGDTQYF. The CDR3 bases are TGTGCCAGCAGCGTTACCCAGGGGGCCGGGGATACGCAGTATTTT.

This clone was seen a handful of times. The rearrangement joins TRBV7-8 to TRBJ1-5, with 7 nucleotides matching TRBD1. Trimming took 2 bases from V and 7 from J; bases not matched to a gene: 8. Per the germline V gene, CDR1 is SGHVS and CDR2 is FQNEAQ. The CDR3 extends over 15 amino acids. The CDR3 nucleotides are TGTGCCAGCAGCTTACAAGACAGGGCCCAACAGCCCCAGCATTTT. Its protein is CASSLQDRAQQPQHF.

The chain couples TRBV6-5 to TRBJ2-3, with D unresolved. With 2 bases removed from V and 2 bases from J, the gap between germline ends came to 11 bases. CDR1 and CDR2 (germline): MNHEY, SVGAGI. CDR3 size: 15 residues. In DNA, the CDR3 is TGTGCCAGCAGTTACCAGTCCCCCCACACAGATACGCAGTATTTT. It yields the protein CASSYQSPHTDTQYF.

The chain is built from TRBV30 and TRBJ1-3; D uncertain. Trimming took 1 base from V and 4 from J, leaving 8 bases between them. This CDR3 region has 13 residues. CDR1 and CDR2 from the germline V gene are GTSNPN and SVGIG (reference sequence). CDR3 DNA: TGTGCCTGGAGTGGTCCCCAAGGAAACACCATATATTTT. It codes for CAWSGPQGNTIYF.

This clone was recorded a few times. The V and J genes are TRBV2 and TRBJ1-5, with 7 bases that match TRBD1. In germline, CDR1 is SNHLY, CDR2 FYNNEI. The CDR3 contains 14 residues. V was pared by 6 bases and J by 0 bases, with 2 bases of the junction left unmatched. DNA for the CDR3: TGTGCCAGCAGATGGACAGGTAGCAATCAGCCCCAGCATTTT. It codes for CASRWTGSNQPQHF.

The V gene is TRBV15, the J gene TRBJ2-3, with a tentative D call TRBD2 (6 bases). CDR3 size: 13 residues. CDR1 is LNHNV, CDR2 YYDKDF, per germline (reference sequence). The germline V and J ends were trimmed by 6 bases and 0 bases, with 7 bases remaining between them. The CDR3 protein is CATRRDSTDTQYF. The CDR3 coding sequence is TGTGCCACCAGGCGGGATAGCACAGATACGCAGTATTTT.

V usage is TRBV7-8 and J usage is TRBJ2-7, with TRBD1 as a possible D gene (6 bases). Trimming pared 1 base from V and 3 bases from J, leaving 7 bases between. This CDR3 contains 13 residues. The V gene's germline CDR1 is SGHVS and CDR2 FQNEAQ. The CDR3 DNA reads as TGTGCCAGCAGCTTAGGGGACAACTACGAGCAGTACTTC. Translation gives CASSLGDNYEQYF.

The CDR3 loop reads CASSHAFKGLTEAFF. In nucleotides, the CDR3 is TGCGCCAGCAGCCATGCCTTCAAGGGGCTCACTGAAGCTTTCTTT. This chain uses TRBV4-1 with TRBJ1-1; a weak D match, TRBD1 (5 bases). V was clipped by 3 bases and J by 4 bases, with 15 bases between them. Germline V gene lookup returns CDR1 MGHRA and CDR2 YSYEKL. The CDR3 consists of 15 residues.